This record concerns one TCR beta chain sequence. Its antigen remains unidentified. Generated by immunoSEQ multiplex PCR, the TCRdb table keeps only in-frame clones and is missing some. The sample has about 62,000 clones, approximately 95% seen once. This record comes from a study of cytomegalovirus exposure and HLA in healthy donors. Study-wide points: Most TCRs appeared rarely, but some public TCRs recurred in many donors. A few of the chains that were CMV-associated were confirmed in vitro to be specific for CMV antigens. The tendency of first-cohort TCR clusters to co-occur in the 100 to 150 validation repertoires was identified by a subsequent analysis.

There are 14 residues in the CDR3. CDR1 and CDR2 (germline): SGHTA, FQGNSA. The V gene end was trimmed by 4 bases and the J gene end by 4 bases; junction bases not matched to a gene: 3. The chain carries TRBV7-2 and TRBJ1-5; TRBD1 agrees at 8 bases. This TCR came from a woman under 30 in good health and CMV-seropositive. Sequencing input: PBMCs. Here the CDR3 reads CASSSDRANQPQHF. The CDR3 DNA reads TGTGCCAGCAGCTCGGACAGGGCGAATCAGCCCCAGCATTTT.